These 19 T cell receptor beta chains originate from one sample sequenced in a study of Ad26.COV2.S vaccination and SARS-CoV-2 variants. The method was immunoSEQ multiplex PCR; TCRdb's version includes in-frame clones alone and lacks a portion of them. The data contain about 350,000 clones, roughly 81% of them singletons. Treatment given: approximately 18 received Ad26.COV2.S at low or high dose, single or two shots; 5 received placebo; per-sample allocation not given. After the first vaccine or placebo injection, samples were drawn on day 63. Sequenced material: peripheral blood, taken in a trial of Ad26.COV2.S vaccine versus placebo. Receptor source: a person aged 18 to 65 who received the Ad26.COV2.S COVID-19 vaccine or a placebo.

The rearrangement uses TRBV7-9 and TRBJ2-1; TRBD1 is a possible D gene (6 bases). Germline-derived CDR1 and CDR2 are SEHNR and FQNEAQ (reference sequence). The CDR3 covers 18 residues. V was trimmed by 5 bases and J by 0 bases, leaving 20 bases between them. CDR3 amino acids: CASSPKLDTGSSYNEQFF. In nucleotides, the CDR3 is TGTGCCAGCAGCCCAAAACTAGATACAGGGAGCTCCTACAATGAGCAGTTCTTC.

V usage is TRBV7-6 and J usage is TRBJ2-3, with D tentatively TRBD1 or TRBD2 (7 bases each). The CDR3 length is 16 residues. CDR1 is SGHVS and CDR2 is FNYEAQ in the germline V gene. The V and J ends lost 4 bases and 3 bases respectively, with 17 bases between them. CDR3 bases: TGTGCCAGCAGCTCCAGGGGGGGGACCTCGACAGATACGCAGTATTTT. Its translation is CASSSRGGTSTDTQYF.

The chain couples TRBV3-1 (or the pseudogene TRBV3-2) to TRBJ1-2; TRBD1 is a possible D gene (6 bases). CDR3 length: 14 amino acids. Germline V gene lookup returns CDR1 LGHDT and CDR2 YNNKEL (reference sequence). The germline V and J ends were trimmed by 1 base and 8 bases, with 14 bases remaining between them. In DNA, the CDR3 is TGTGCCAGCAGCCAAGGGGCCAGGGGAAACGGCTACACCTTC. It yields the protein CASSQGARGNGYTF.

V is TRBV14 and J is TRBJ2-5, with D tentatively TRBD2 (7 bases). The CDR3 consists of 15 residues. Germline loops: CDR1 SGHDN, CDR2 FVKESK. Trimming took 4 bases from V and 5 from J, leaving 17 bases between them. The CDR3 region has the DNA TGTGCCAGCAGCCGTTTAAGGGGGGGCCAGGAGACCCAGTACTTC. Translation: CASSRLRGGQETQYF.

V gene TRBV30 combines with J gene TRBJ2-4, with TRBD2 matching 8 bases. This CDR3 region has 17 residues. Germline-derived CDR1 and CDR2 are GTSNPN and SVGIG (reference sequence). J lost 6 bases, V lost 3 bases, and 16 bases had no gene match. The CDR3 sequence is CAWSFYAGTRTINIQYF. CDR3 DNA sequence: TGTGCCTGGAGCTTCTACGCCGGGACTAGGACAATAAACATTCAGTACTTC. Drawing the rest from reference TRBV30 and TRBJ2-4, the complete variable domain is SQTIHQWPATLVQPVGSPLSLECTVEGTSNPNLYWYRQAAGRGLQLLFYSVGIGQISSEVPQNLSASRPQDRQFILSSKKLLLSDSGFYLCAWSFYAGTRTINIQYFGAGTRLSVL.

This clone showed up just once. The chain combines TRBV28 with TRBJ1-2, with 7 bases aligning to TRBD1. Germline V gives CDR1 MDHEN, CDR2 SYDVKM. Unmatched junction bases numbered 7, after V lost 0 bases and J lost 3 bases. This CDR3 is 16 amino acids long. For the CDR3, the DNA is TGTGCCAGCAGTTTATGGGCCAGAGACAGGGACTATGGCTACACCTTC. As protein: CASSLWARDRDYGYTF.

The gene calls are TRBV15 and TRBJ2-7; D not resolved. CDR3 length equals 15 residues. The ends were cut back, 4 bases at V and 3 bases at J, with 16 bases in the middle. Germline values: CDR1 LNHNV, CDR2 YYDKDF (reference sequence). The chain's CDR3 is CATSIRATTYYEQYF. The CDR3 region has the DNA TGTGCCACCAGCATTCGGGCCACCACTTACTACGAGCAGTACTTC.

The sample holds one count of this clone. The chain couples TRBV7-9 to TRBJ1-2; D unclear. Germline V gene lookup returns CDR1 SEHNR and CDR2 FQNEAQ (reference sequence). V lost 2 bases, J lost 8 bases, and 15 bases lay in between. The CDR3 consists of 14 residues. The CDR3 bases are TGTGCCAGCAGCTTAAGGGCAGGAGTGGACGGCTACACCTTC. Its protein is CASSLRAGVDGYTF.

The chain employs TRBV28 and TRBJ1-2; the D gene is possibly TRBD1 (6 bases). The V and J ends lost 3 bases and 8 bases respectively, with 13 bases between them. Germline-derived CDR1 and CDR2 are MDHEN and SYDVKM. This CDR3 has 13 residues. This chain's CDR3 is CASSFLQGLGYTF. The CDR3 nucleotides are TGTGCCAGCAGTTTCCTACAGGGACTGGGCTACACCTTC.

The rearrangement uses TRBV6-5 and TRBJ1-2; D possibly corresponds to TRBD1 (5 bases). The CDR3 is 14 residues long. Germline CDR1 reads MNHEY; CDR2 reads SVGAGI. Trimming removed 8 bases from V and 8 bases from J, with 21 bases in between. The CDR3 reads CASGGGSRRPGYTF. DNA for the CDR3: TGTGCCAGCGGGGGGGGGAGTCGCCGCCCAGGCTACACCTTC.

This clone has a handful of counts. V gene TRBV24-1 combines with J gene TRBJ2-2; no firm D call. Germline V gene lookup returns CDR1 KGHDR and CDR2 SFDVKD. The CDR3 extends over 12 amino acids. V was trimmed by 6 bases and J by 4 bases, leaving 5 bases between them. The DNA for the CDR3 is TGTGCCACCAGTCTTTCCACCGGGGAGCTGTTTTTT. Translated, it gives CATSLSTGELFF.

The genes are TRBV28 and TRBJ2-1; the D is unclear. The V gene lost 6 bases and the J gene lost 4 bases, with 13 bases spanning the gap. Germline CDR1 MDHEN, CDR2 SYDVKM. CDR3 length: 14 residues. CDR3 in amino acids: CASSQLTSYNEQFF. Here the CDR3 DNA reads TGTGCCAGCAGCCAACTCACTTCGTACAATGAGCAGTTCTTC.

The chain carries TRBV18 and TRBJ1-2; D gene unclear. The CDR3 has 15 residues. Germline-derived CDR1 and CDR2 are KGHSH and LQKENI. V dropped 6 bases and J dropped 5 bases, with 19 bases sitting between them. In nucleotides, the CDR3 is TGTGCCAGCTCTCAACGACGACCCCTCGATTATGGCTACACCTTC. This sequence encodes CASSQRRPLDYGYTF.

The DNA for the CDR3 is TGTGCCATCAGGGGTAGGGGAAACACAGATACGCAGTATTTT. This sequence encodes CAIRGRGNTDTQYF. The chain employs TRBV10-3 and TRBJ2-3, with D perhaps matching TRBD1 (5 bases). This CDR3 spans 14 amino acids. Trimming stripped 6 bases from V and 2 bases from J, with 12 bases between. Looked up from germline, CDR1 is ENHRY and CDR2 is SYGVKD.

This chain links TRBV10-3 with TRBJ2-5; D is uncertain. The germline V and J ends were trimmed by 0 bases and 2 bases, with 7 bases remaining between them. Germline loops: CDR1 ENHRY, CDR2 SYGVKD. The CDR3 is 14 residues long. The CDR3: CAISESGQQETQYF. DNA of the CDR3: TGTGCCATCAGTGAGTCAGGGCAACAAGAGACCCAGTACTTC.

The chain recombines TRBV9 with TRBJ2-3, with 7 bases identical to TRBD2. Per the germline V gene, CDR1 is SGDLS and CDR2 is YYNGEE. Trimming took 0 bases from V and 4 from J; bases not matched to a gene: 5. The CDR3 length is 15 residues. This CDR3 reads CASSVDGLVPDTQYF. The CDR3 region has the DNA TGTGCCAGCAGCGTAGATGGACTAGTCCCAGATACGCAGTATTTT.

The chain links TRBV29-1 to TRBJ2-1; TRBD2 matches 14 bases. Germline lookup yields CDR1 SQVTM and CDR2 ANQGSEA. The CDR3 totals 14 residues. V shed 6 bases, J shed 5 bases, and the junction held 3 bases outside the gene matches. The CDR3 region is CSVGGLAGDNEQFF. Written as DNA, the CDR3 is TGCAGCGTGGGGGGACTAGCGGGAGACAATGAGCAGTTCTTC.

The chain links TRBV18 to TRBJ2-6; the D is unclear. The V gene's germline CDR1 is KGHSH and CDR2 LQKENI. The CDR3 loop spans 17 amino acids. V was trimmed by 6 bases and J by 2 bases, leaving 17 bases between them. The DNA of the CDR3 is TGTGCCAGCTCCCATACCGAAAGCCCTCCTGGGGCCAACGTCCTGACTTTC. This encodes CASSHTESPPGANVLTF.

This sequence joins TRBV6-2 or TRBV6-3 and TRBJ1-5; D not resolved. The V gene lost 4 bases and the J gene lost 1 base, with 14 bases spanning the gap. The CDR3 length is 16 residues. Germline V lookup: CDR1 MNHEY, CDR2 SVGEGT. The DNA of the CDR3 is TGTGCCAGCAGTTCCCGACCTGGAAACAGCAATCAGCCCCAGCATTTT. This sequence encodes CASSSRPGNSNQPQHF.